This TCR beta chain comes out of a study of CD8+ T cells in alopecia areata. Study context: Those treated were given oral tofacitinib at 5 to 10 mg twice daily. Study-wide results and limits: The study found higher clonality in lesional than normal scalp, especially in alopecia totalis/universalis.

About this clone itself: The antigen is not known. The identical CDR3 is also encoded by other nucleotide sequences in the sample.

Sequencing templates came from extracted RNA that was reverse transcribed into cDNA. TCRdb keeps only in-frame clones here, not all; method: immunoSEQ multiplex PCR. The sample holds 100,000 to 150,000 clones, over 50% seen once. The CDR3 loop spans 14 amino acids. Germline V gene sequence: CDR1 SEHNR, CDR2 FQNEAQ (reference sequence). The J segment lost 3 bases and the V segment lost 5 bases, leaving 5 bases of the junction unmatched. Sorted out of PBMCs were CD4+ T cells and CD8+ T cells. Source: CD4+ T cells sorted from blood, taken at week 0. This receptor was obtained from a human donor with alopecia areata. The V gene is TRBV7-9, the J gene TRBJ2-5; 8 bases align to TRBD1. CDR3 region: CASSPQGAEETQYF. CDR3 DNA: TGTGCCAGCAGCCCGCAGGGGGCGGAAGAGACCCAGTACTTC.